This TCR beta chain was documented in a study of T-cell memory formation after mild COVID-19. At the level of the study: In these data, TCR clusters were largely donor specific. Whole-study findings and limits: Clones that contracted from day 15 to 85 were balanced CD4/CD8, while later expanders leaned CD4+. Cross-reactive memory seemingly joined, as some responding clones were found in pre-infection memory.

TCR alpha and TCR beta cDNA libraries carrying sample barcodes and UMIs were produced by 5'RACE using constant-segment primers. One entry per CDR3 protein, called by TCRdb with MiXCR from the 5' RACE reads. Of 300,000 to 350,000 distinct CDR3 sequences in the sample, roughly a fifth were seen once. For this clonotype: Its antigen is as yet unknown.

The CDR3 length is 15 residues. CDR1 is LNHDA, CDR2 SQIVND, per germline (reference sequence). Unmatched junction bases numbered 6, after V lost 5 bases and J lost 5 bases. The sequence was obtained from a man between 18 and 35 years old who had mild COVID-19 (a few samples of this study predate the infection). Cell type and time point are not known. The chain couples TRBV19 to TRBJ1-5, with 10 nucleotides matching TRBD1. The sample taken for sequencing was PBMCs or a T cell subset sorted from them (not recorded which). The CDR3: CASSPDRGQDQPQHF. DNA for the CDR3: TGTGCCAGTAGTCCAGACAGGGGGCAGGATCAGCCCCAGCATTTT. The full variable domain, completed using reference TRBV19 and TRBJ1-5, is DGGITQSPKYLFRKEGQNVTLSCEQNLNHDAMYWYRQDPGQGLRLIYYSQIVNDFQKGDIAEGYSVSREKKESFPLTVTSAQKNPTAFYLCASSPDRGQDQPQHFGDGTRLSIL.